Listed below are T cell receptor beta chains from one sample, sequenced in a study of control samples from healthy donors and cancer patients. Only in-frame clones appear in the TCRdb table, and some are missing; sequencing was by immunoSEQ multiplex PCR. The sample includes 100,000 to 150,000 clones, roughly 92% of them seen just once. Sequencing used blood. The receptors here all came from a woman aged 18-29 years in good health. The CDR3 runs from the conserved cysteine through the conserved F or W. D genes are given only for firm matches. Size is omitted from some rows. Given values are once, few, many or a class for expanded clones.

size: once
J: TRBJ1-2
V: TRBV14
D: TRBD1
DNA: TGTGCCAGCAGCCCAACGGGACAGGCGAACTATGGCTACACCTTC
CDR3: CASSPTGQANYGYTF

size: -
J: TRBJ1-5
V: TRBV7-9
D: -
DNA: TGTGCCAGCAGCCTGACAGGCAATCAGCCCCAGCATTTT
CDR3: CASSLTGNQPQHF

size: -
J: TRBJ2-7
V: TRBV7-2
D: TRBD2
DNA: TGTGCCAGCAGCCGCCAGTGGGGCACTAGCGGGGGGGCAAGCGAGCAGTACTTC
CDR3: CASSRQWGTSGGASEQYF

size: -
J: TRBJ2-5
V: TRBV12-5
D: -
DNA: TGTGCTAGTGGCTCGGGTAGCACGGCGACCCAGTACTTC
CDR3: CASGSGSTATQYF

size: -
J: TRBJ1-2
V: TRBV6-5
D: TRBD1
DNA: TGTGCCAGCAGAATGGACAGGCGGTATGGCTACACCTTC
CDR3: CASRMDRRYGYTF

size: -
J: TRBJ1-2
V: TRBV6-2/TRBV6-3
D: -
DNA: TGTGCCAGCAGTACGCAGGGGACCAACTATGGCTACACCTTC
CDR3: CASSTQGTNYGYTF

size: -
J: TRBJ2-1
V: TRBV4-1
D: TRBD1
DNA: TGCGCCAGCAGCCCCCTGGGACAGGCCGGGACCAGCGAGCAGTTCTTC
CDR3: CASSPLGQAGTSEQFF

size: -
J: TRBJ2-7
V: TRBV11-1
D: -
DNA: TGTGCCAGCAGCCCGACGGGGGTTGACTTGATCTACGAGCAGTACTTC
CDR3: CASSPTGVDLIYEQYF

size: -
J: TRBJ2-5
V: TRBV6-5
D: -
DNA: TGTGCCAGCAGTCTAGGGTGGCAAGAGACCCAGTACTTC
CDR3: CASSLGWQETQYF

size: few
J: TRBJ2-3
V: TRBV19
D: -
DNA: TGTGCCAGTAGTATAGGGGGGTATTACACTAGCACAGATACGCAGTATTTT
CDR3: CASSIGGYYTSTDTQYF

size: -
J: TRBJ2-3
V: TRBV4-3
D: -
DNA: TGCGCCAGCAGCCAAGGGAGGTTTAGCACAGATACGCAGTATTTT
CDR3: CASSQGRFSTDTQYF

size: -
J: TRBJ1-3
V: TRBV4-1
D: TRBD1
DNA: TGCGCCAGCAGCCAGGCCGGGACAGCCAAGGGAAACACCATATATTTT
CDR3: CASSQAGTAKGNTIYF

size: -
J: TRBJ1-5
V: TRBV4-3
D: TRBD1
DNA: TGCGCCAGCAGTTACACAGGGGGGAAGAGCAATCAGCCCCAGCATTTT
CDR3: CASSYTGGKSNQPQHF

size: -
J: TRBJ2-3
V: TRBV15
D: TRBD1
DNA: TGTGCCACCAGCAGAGGAGCAGGGGGACCCGATACGCAGTATTTT
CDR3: CATSRGAGGPDTQYF

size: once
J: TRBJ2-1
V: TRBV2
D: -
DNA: TGTGCCAGCCGTAGGATAGCGGAGGCAAATGAGCAGTTCTTC
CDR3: CASRRIAEANEQFF

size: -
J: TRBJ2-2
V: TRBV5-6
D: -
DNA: TGTGCCAGCAGCTTAGCACAGGGATTCACCGGGGAGCTGTTTTTT
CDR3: CASSLAQGFTGELFF

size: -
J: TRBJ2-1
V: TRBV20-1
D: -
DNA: TGCAGTGCTAGAGACAATGAGCAGTTCTTC
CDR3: CSARDNEQFF

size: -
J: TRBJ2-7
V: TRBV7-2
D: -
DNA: TGTGCCAGCAGCCTCCTTGCTGACAGGATCTACGAGCAGTACTTC
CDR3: CASSLLADRIYEQYF

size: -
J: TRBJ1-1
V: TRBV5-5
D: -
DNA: TGTGCCAGCAGCTTGCAGGGATCGAACACTGAAGCTTTCTTT
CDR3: CASSLQGSNTEAFF

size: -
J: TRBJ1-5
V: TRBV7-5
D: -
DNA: TGTGTCAGAAGACTAAGCCGTATCGGGAAAGCGGGCAGTGGCAGGGCTGGCAATCAGCCCCAGCATTTT
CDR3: CVRRLSRIGKAGSGRAGNQPQHF

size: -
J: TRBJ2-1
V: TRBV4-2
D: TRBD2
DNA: TGTGCCAGCAGCCAAGATCCTCTAGGACTAGCGGGAGAGGGCCACAATGAGCAGTTCTTC
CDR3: CASSQDPLGLAGEGHNEQFF

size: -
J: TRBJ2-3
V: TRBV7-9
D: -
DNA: TGTGCCAGCAGTCAAGGAGGGTGGGCAGATACGCAGTATTTT
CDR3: CASSQGGWADTQYF

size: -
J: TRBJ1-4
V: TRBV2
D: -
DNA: TGTGCCAGCAGTGAAGGAGGGGCGGGTGAAAAACTGTTTTTT
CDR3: CASSEGGAGEKLFF

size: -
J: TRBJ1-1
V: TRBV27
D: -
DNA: TGTGCCAGCAGTTTCGCCAGGAACACTGAAGCTTTCTTT
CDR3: CASSFARNTEAFF